One sample yielded the 32 T cell receptor beta chains listed below, sequenced in a study of T cells in Graves' hyperthyroidism and ophthalmopathy. The TCR beta CDR3 regions underwent amplification using RNA transcripts as the source. The TCR CDR3 was amplified in a first-round RT-PCR using the HTBI primer set. One entry per CDR3 protein results from TCRdb running MiXCR on the multiplex PCR reads. The data contain almost 350,000 distinct CDR3 sequences, around 18% of them singletons. The sequencing input was blood. All receptors derive from a woman in her thirties or forties with Graves' ophthalmopathy.

The chain couples TRBV5-1 to TRBJ1-2, with TRBD1 identical over 12 bases. In germline, CDR1 is SGHRS, CDR2 YFSETQ. The CDR3 runs 14 residues. V lost 5 bases, J lost 8 bases, and 7 bases stayed unmatched. As DNA, the CDR3 is TGCGCCAGCAGTTGGGGACAGGGGGCAAAGGGCTACACCTTC. Translation: CASSWGQGAKGYTF. Using reference TRBV5-1 and TRBJ1-2 for the parts outside the CDR3, the full variable domain is KAGVTQTPRYLIKTRGQQVTLSCSPISGHRSVSWYQQTPGQGLQFLFEYFSETQRNKGNFPGRFSGRQFSNSRSEMNVSTLELGDSALYLCASSWGQGAKGYTFGSGTRLTVV.

The chain carries TRBV5-1 and TRBJ1-2, with D unresolved. The germline CDR1 and CDR2 sequences are SGHRS and YFSETQ. V was trimmed by 2 bases and J by 1 base, leaving 9 bases between them. There are 14 residues in the CDR3. The CDR3 bases are TGCGCCAGCAGCTTTAACGCTCGTAACTATGGCTACACCTTC. Its protein is CASSFNARNYGYTF.

This clonotype was seen ten or more times. The rearrangement uses TRBV20-1 and TRBJ1-2; tentative D call: TRBD1 (5 bases). V lost 0 bases and J 1 base, leaving 15 bases between the germline ends. This CDR3 spans 16 amino acids. Germline-derived CDR1 and CDR2 are DFQATT and SNEGSKA (reference sequence). DNA of the CDR3: TGCAGTGCTAGAGATGAGGGCAGGGCTTATAACTATGGCTACACCTTC. Amino acids: CSARDEGRAYNYGYTF.

The table lists this clonotype with many counts. The chain employs TRBV28 and TRBJ1-5; TRBD1 might be the D (5 bases). In germline, CDR1 is MDHEN, CDR2 SYDVKM. CDR3 length equals 15 residues. Trimming took 6 bases from V and 2 from J, leaving 14 bases between them. As DNA, the CDR3 is TGTGCCAGCAGGCCCTCGGGGACGGGCAATCAGCCCCAGCATTTT. Translating it yields CASRPSGTGNQPQHF.

CDR3 bases: TGTGCCAGCGCGCTCGCGGCTGGGACAGCTTACGAGCAGTACTTC. Its translation is CASALAAGTAYEQYF. V is TRBV7-2 and J is TRBJ2-7, with 7 bases identical to TRBD1. CDR3 length: 15 residues. Germline loops: CDR1 SGHTA, CDR2 FQGNSA. J gave up 4 bases and V 8 bases, and 14 bases lay outside the gene matches.

This clonotype was counted ten times or more. V gene TRBV6-5 combines with J gene TRBJ2-3; D perhaps matches TRBD2 (5 bases). With 2 bases removed from V and 1 base from J, the gap between germline ends came to 10 bases. Germline lookup yields CDR1 MNHEY and CDR2 SVGAGI. The CDR3 loop spans 15 amino acids. CDR3 sequence reads: CASSYRGSGTDTQYF. The CDR3 nucleotides read TGTGCCAGCAGTTACCGAGGGTCTGGCACAGATACGCAGTATTTT.

V usage is TRBV4-2 and J usage is TRBJ2-7; D not resolved. V lost 0 bases and J 3 bases, leaving 9 bases between the germline ends. CDR3 length equals 14 residues. Germline values: CDR1 LGHNA, CDR2 YNFKEQ. The DNA for the CDR3 is TGTGCCAGCAGCCAAGATATACTCGACTACGAGCAGTACTTC. This sequence encodes CASSQDILDYEQYF.

Many counts were recorded for this clonotype. The V and J genes are TRBV5-1 and TRBJ1-2, with a tentative D call TRBD1 (5 bases). This CDR3 is 14 amino acids long. The ends were cut back, 1 base at V and 6 bases at J, with 13 bases in the middle. Germline CDR1 reads SGHRS; CDR2 reads YFSETQ. CDR3 in amino acids: CASSLRQIGDGYTF. The CDR3 DNA reads TGCGCCAGCAGCTTGAGACAGATTGGGGATGGCTACACCTTC. The variable domain in full, completed from reference TRBV5-1 and TRBJ1-2, reads KAGVTQTPRYLIKTRGQQVTLSCSPISGHRSVSWYQQTPGQGLQFLFEYFSETQRNKGNFPGRFSGRQFSNSRSEMNVSTLELGDSALYLCASSLRQIGDGYTFGSGTRLTVV.

This clonotype has at least ten counts. The rearrangement uses TRBV6-1 and TRBJ1-5; perhaps TRBD1 as D (6 bases). With 8 bases removed from V and 6 bases from J, the gap between germline ends came to 14 bases. The CDR3 consists of 13 residues. Looked up from germline, CDR1 is MNHNS and CDR2 is SASEGT. The CDR3 sequence: CASLGALGQPQHF. Here the CDR3 DNA reads TGTGCCAGCTTGGGGGCTCTCGGTCAGCCCCAGCATTTT.

This clonotype was counted a few times. The chain recombines TRBV6-5 with TRBJ1-1; no clear D gene. The ends were cut back, 5 bases at V and 6 bases at J, with 13 bases in the middle. The CDR3 spans 13 residues. Germline CDR1 is MNHEY and CDR2 is SVGAGI. The CDR3 loop is CASSTDWRAEAFF. Here the CDR3 DNA reads TGTGCCAGCAGTACCGATTGGCGTGCTGAAGCTTTCTTT.

The chain employs TRBV6-5 and TRBJ2-7; weak D call: TRBD2 (5 bases). Between the trimmed V and J ends, which lost 4 bases and 0 bases, there was a span of 13 bases. From germline, CDR1 is MNHEY and CDR2 SVGAGI. There are 15 residues in the CDR3. In DNA, the CDR3 is TGTGCCAGCAGTTTCTCAACTCGGGACTCCTACGAGCAGTACTTC. Translated, it gives CASSFSTRDSYEQYF.

This clonotype was seen repeatedly, ten times or more. V is TRBV6-5 and J is TRBJ1-5; 8 bases fit TRBD1. CDR1 is MNHEY and CDR2 is SVGAGI in the germline V gene. This CDR3 is 13 amino acids long. Unmatched junction bases numbered 5, after V lost 4 bases and J lost 9 bases. The CDR3 DNA follows: TGTGCCAGCAGTTTAACAGGGGGACGGCCCCAGCATTTT. Translating it yields CASSLTGGRPQHF.

The chain links TRBV7-2 to TRBJ1-2; D is unclear. V lost 5 bases, J lost 3 bases, and 16 bases lay in between. The germline CDR1 and CDR2 sequences are SGHTA and FQGNSA. The CDR3 has 15 amino acids. CDR3 sequence reads: CASSKKTAGDYGYTF. The DNA of the CDR3 is TGTGCCAGCAGCAAAAAGACGGCCGGGGACTATGGCTACACCTTC.

The sample holds many counts of this clonotype. The chain joins TRBV15 to TRBJ2-6, with 8 bases identical to TRBD1. Germline V gene lookup returns CDR1 LNHNV and CDR2 YYDKDF (reference sequence). The CDR3 is made up of 17 amino acids. J gave up 8 bases and V 3 bases, and 12 bases lay outside the gene matches. DNA of the CDR3: TGTGCCACCAGCAGGCAGGGGGACAGGCAGCGGACCAACGTCCTGACTTTC. Its protein product is CATSRQGDRQRTNVLTF. Complete variable domain (other parts from reference TRBV15 and TRBJ2-6): DAMVIQNPRYQVTQFGKPVTLSCSQTLNHNVMYWYQQKSSQAPKLLFHYYDKDFNNEADTPDNFQSRRPNTSFCFLDIRSPGLGDTAMYLCATSRQGDRQRTNVLTFGAGSRLTVL.

This clonotype was counted at least ten times. This chain uses TRBV2 with TRBJ2-7; the match to TRBD1 covers 7 bases. This CDR3 spans 17 amino acids. V lost 3 bases and J lost 5; bases outside the gene matches: 16. In germline, CDR1 is SNHLY, CDR2 FYNNEI. CDR3 protein: CASSENLDRVVRNEQYF. The CDR3 nucleotides are TGTGCCAGCAGTGAGAATCTCGACAGGGTGGTCAGGAACGAGCAGTACTTC.

This chain links TRBV6-5 with TRBJ2-7, with unresolved D. Trimming removed 0 bases at V and 2 bases at J, with 14 bases between. This CDR3 has 16 amino acids. Per germline, CDR1 MNHEY and CDR2 SVGAGI. The chain's CDR3 is CASSYSNSPCPYEQYF. The DNA of the CDR3 is TGTGCCAGCAGTTACTCGAACTCTCCGTGCCCCTACGAGCAGTACTTC.

This clonotype was recorded at least ten times. The chain recombines TRBV4-3 with TRBJ2-7; tentatively, D is TRBD1 or TRBD2 (5 bases each). With 0 bases removed from V and 0 bases from J, the gap between germline ends came to 9 bases. In germline, CDR1 is LGHNA, CDR2 YSLEER. The CDR3 runs 15 residues. CDR3 nucleotides: TGCGCCAGCAGCCAAGATTTTGGGGGCTCCTACGAGCAGTACTTC. The encoded protein is CASSQDFGGSYEQYF.

Notes on this clonotype: The junction and the germline gene differ at one end; a read error may be behind it. The genes are TRBV24-1 and TRBJ2-5; no reliable D call. The CDR3 consists of 15 residues. CDR1 KGHDR and CDR2 SFDVKD come from the germline V gene. The CDR3 DNA is TGTGCCACCAGTGAGACGACCAGATTCCAAGAGACACAGTACTTC. Its translation is CATSETTRFQETQYF.

This clonotype came up many times. The J gene is TRBJ2-7, the V gene TRBV6-1; 8 nucleotides line up with TRBD2. CDR3 size: 13 residues. The germline CDR1 and CDR2 sequences are MNHNS and SASEGT. V was clipped by 5 bases and J by 4 bases; unmatched bases: 4. CDR3 nucleotide sequence: TGTGCCAGCAGTCGCGGGAGGTTTTACGAGCAGTACTTC. It specifies CASSRGRFYEQYF.

This clonotype showed up many times. This sequence joins TRBV10-3 and TRBJ1-1; TRBD1 matches 8 bases. The CDR3 spans 15 residues. In germline, CDR1 is ENHRY, CDR2 SYGVKD. Trimming at V came to 6 bases and at J to 4 bases, leaving 10 bases not matched to a gene. The CDR3 nucleotides read TGTGCCATCAGCGACTCGGACAGGGTAGGCACTGAAGCTTTCTTT. Amino acid sequence: CAISDSDRVGTEAFF.

This clonotype was observed at least ten times. The chain joins TRBV6-1 to TRBJ1-2, with a tentative D call TRBD1 (5 bases). The CDR3 is 11 residues long. Trimming shortened V by 10 bases and J by 4 bases, and 10 bases separated the two germline ends. The V gene's germline CDR1 is MNHNS and CDR2 SASEGT. CDR3 region: CATRVGYGYTF. The CDR3 nucleotides read TGTGCCACCAGGGTTGGCTATGGCTACACCTTC.

The rearrangement links TRBV15 to TRBJ2-7; D tentatively fits TRBD1 or TRBD2 (7 bases each). The ends were cut back, 4 bases at V and 6 bases at J, with 22 bases in the middle. The CDR3 is 16 residues long. Germline CDR1 reads LNHNV; CDR2 reads YYDKDF (reference sequence). CDR3 in amino acids: CATSTQGEGGKSEQYF. In nucleotides, the CDR3 is TGTGCCACCAGCACCCAGGGGGAGGGCGGCAAAAGCGAGCAGTACTTC. Full variable domain (missing parts from reference TRBV15 and TRBJ2-7): DAMVIQNPRYQVTQFGKPVTLSCSQTLNHNVMYWYQQKSSQAPKLLFHYYDKDFNNEADTPDNFQSRRPNTSFCFLDIRSPGLGDTAMYLCATSTQGEGGKSEQYFGPGTRLTVT.

This clonotype showed up many times. CDR3 amino acids: CASSSHGETQYF. The CDR3 DNA is TGTGCCAGCAGCTCCCATGGAGAGACCCAGTACTTC. V usage is TRBV7-2 and J usage is TRBJ2-5; unclear D gene. V was pared by 4 bases and J by 4 bases, with 7 bases between. Germline CDR1 SGHTA, CDR2 FQGNSA. This CDR3 comprises 12 residues.

This clonotype was counted ten times or more. The chain employs TRBV28 and TRBJ2-5, with TRBD2 matching 12 bases. This CDR3 region has 15 residues. V lost 4 bases and J lost 6; bases outside the gene matches: 6. The germline CDR1 and CDR2 sequences are MDHEN and SYDVKM. CDR3 sequence (DNA): TGTGCCAGCAGTTCGACTAGCGGGAGATATAAGACCCAGTACTTC. Its protein product is CASSSTSGRYKTQYF.

This clonotype was detected ten times or more. The chain is built from TRBV7-3 and TRBJ2-5; 14 nucleotides match TRBD2. There are 17 residues in the CDR3. Germline CDR1 reads SGHTA; CDR2 reads FQGTGA. The ends lost 2 bases at V and 4 bases at J; junction bases unmatched: 6. The CDR3 sequence is CASSLVGGLAGGETQYF. The CDR3 DNA follows: TGTGCCAGCAGCTTAGTCGGTGGACTAGCGGGAGGAGAGACCCAGTACTTC.

This clonotype was observed at least ten times. The chain employs TRBV12-3 or TRBV12-4 and TRBJ1-1, with 7 bases aligning to TRBD1. V lost 6 bases and J lost 4; bases outside the gene matches: 5. The CDR3 is 13 amino acids. CDR3 nucleotide sequence: TGTGCCAGCAGAAGGACAGGTATCACTGAAGCTTTCTTT. This sequence encodes CASRRTGITEAFF.

This clonotype was observed at least ten times. This chain uses TRBV7-9 with TRBJ2-7, with unresolved D. Germline CDR1 is SEHNR and CDR2 is FQNEAQ (reference sequence). Trimming cost V 3 bases and J 3 bases, with 12 bases left between them. This CDR3 comprises 14 residues. CDR3 loop: CASSLVGLFYEQYF. CDR3 bases: TGTGCCAGCAGCTTGGTAGGCTTATTCTACGAGCAGTACTTC. Full variable domain (outside the CDR3, taken from reference TRBV7-9 and TRBJ2-7): DTGVSQNPRHKITKRGQNVTFRCDPISEHNRLYWYRQTLGQGPEFLTYFQNEAQLEKSRLLSDRFSAERPKGSFSTLEIQRTEQGDSAMYLCASSLVGLFYEQYFGPGTRLTVT.

This clonotype has just a few counts. V usage is TRBV19 and J usage is TRBJ2-2; tentative D call: TRBD1 (5 bases). V was trimmed by 1 base and J by 2 bases, leaving 8 bases between them. The CDR3 sequence is 15 residues long. Per the germline V gene, CDR1 is LNHDA and CDR2 is SQIVND (reference sequence). For the CDR3, the DNA is TGTGCCAGTAGTATAGGACAGCAAAACACCGGGGAGCTGTTTTTT. It translates to CASSIGQQNTGELFF.

Ten or more counts support this clonotype. The chain couples TRBV29-1 to TRBJ1-2, with D possibly TRBD1 on 5 matching bases. V gave up 7 bases and J gave up 2 bases, with 20 bases separating them. CDR3 length: 15 amino acids. CDR1 and CDR2 from the germline V gene are SQVTM and ANQGSEA. The CDR3 sequence is CSADEGTGDNYGYTF. In DNA, the CDR3 is TGCAGCGCTGATGAAGGTACAGGCGACAACTATGGCTACACCTTC.

This rearrangement joins TRBV6-1 to TRBJ1-5; D not resolved. V gave up 2 bases and J gave up 0 bases, with 5 bases separating them. The CDR3 has 14 residues. Germline V lookup: CDR1 MNHNS, CDR2 SASEGT. In DNA form, the CDR3 reads TGTGCCAGCAGTGAACAGGTTAGCAATCAGCCCCAGCATTTT. Its translation: CASSEQVSNQPQHF.

This clonotype was observed at least ten times. The chain couples TRBV11-2 to TRBJ1-2, with TRBD1 as a possible D gene (5 bases). The CDR3 totals 16 residues. The germline V gene has CDR1 SGHAT and CDR2 FQNNGV. The V and J ends lost 5 bases and 1 base respectively, with 17 bases between them. CDR3 residues: CASSTRPGLLNYGYTF. The CDR3 DNA reads as TGTGCCAGCAGCACCCGTCCGGGGCTTCTTAACTATGGCTACACCTTC.

This clonotype occurred many times. V usage is TRBV6-2 or TRBV6-3 and J usage is TRBJ1-1; D unclear. The CDR3 extends over 12 amino acids. The ends were cut back, 9 bases at V and 4 bases at J, with 12 bases in the middle. Germline-derived CDR1 and CDR2 are MNHEY and SVGEGT. CDR3 bases: TGTGCCAGTCACCGCCGAGGCACTGAAGCTTTCTTT. As protein: CASHRRGTEAFF.